What follows are 14 T cell receptor beta chains derived from one specimen sequenced in a study of T cells in Graves' hyperthyroidism and ophthalmopathy. Amplified TCR beta CDR3 regions derived from RNA transcripts. TCR CDR3 regions were first amplified by RT-PCR with HTBI primers. TCRdb ran MiXCR on the multiplex PCR reads and lists one entry per CDR3 protein. The sample lists roughly 290,000 distinct CDR3 sequences; about 13% were seen once. The sequencing sample was made of blood. These receptors came from a woman in her 40s with Graves' hyperthyroidism.

V and J are TRBV14 and TRBJ2-7; D is uncertain. V was shortened by 1 base and J by 3 bases, with 7 bases between the two germline ends. Germline-derived CDR1 and CDR2 are SGHDN and FVKESK. This CDR3 contains 13 residues. DNA of the CDR3: TGTGCCAGCAGCCAAGTGAACGACTACGAGCAGTACTTC. Its protein is CASSQVNDYEQYF. The variable domain in full, with the rest retrieved from reference TRBV14 and TRBJ2-7, is EAGVTQFPSHSVIEKGQTVTLRCDPISGHDNLYWYRRVMGKEIKFLLHFVKESKQDESGMPNNRFLAERTGGTYSTLKVQPAELEDSGVYFCASSQVNDYEQYFGPGTRLTVT.

This clonotype was counted at least ten times. The chain employs TRBV6-5 and TRBJ1-4, with D possibly TRBD1 on 6 matching bases. CDR3 length equals 16 residues. Germline V CDR1 and CDR2: MNHEY, SVGAGI. The V end lost 0 bases, the J end lost 8 bases, and 16 bases lay between the germline ends. CDR3 region: CASSYSTGWAKEKLFF. The CDR3 DNA reads as TGTGCCAGCAGTTACTCTACAGGGTGGGCGAAAGAAAAACTGTTTTTT.

This clonotype has ten or more counts. V is TRBV27 and J is TRBJ1-4, with D perhaps matching TRBD1 (5 bases). The CDR3 has 15 amino acids. From germline, CDR1 is MNHEY and CDR2 SMNVEV (reference sequence). With 2 bases removed from V and 3 bases from J, the gap between germline ends came to 10 bases. The CDR3 nucleotides are TGTGCCAGCAGTTTAATTGCGGGGCCTAATGAAAAACTGTTTTTT. The encoded protein is CASSLIAGPNEKLFF.

This clonotype was seen a handful of times. The chain couples TRBV19 to TRBJ1-1; 7 bases line up with TRBD1. The CDR3 length is 13 residues. CDR1 and CDR2 from the germline V gene are LNHDA and SQIVND (reference sequence). The J segment lost 5 bases and the V segment lost 3 bases, leaving 3 bases of the junction unmatched. The CDR3 DNA reads TGTGCCAGTAGTATTACAGGGGTAACTGAAGCTTTCTTT. This gives the protein CASSITGVTEAFF.

There are a few counts of this clonotype. The chain has TRBV4-1 and TRBJ2-7; TRBD1 matches 7 bases. V was clipped by 1 base and J by 1 base; unmatched bases: 10. CDR1 and CDR2 from the germline V gene are MGHRA and YSYEKL. This CDR3 is 17 amino acids long. The CDR3 nucleotides read TGCGCCAGCAGCCAAGTTCATTCGACAGGGTCTTCCTACGAGCAGTACTTC. Translated: CASSQVHSTGSSYEQYF.

This clonotype was detected many times. The rearrangement links TRBV12-3 or TRBV12-4 to TRBJ1-5, with a tentative D call TRBD1 (5 bases). This CDR3 is built from 15 residues. V was cut by 6 bases and J by 0 bases, with 12 bases left in between. DNA for the CDR3: TGTGCCAGCAGCAAGGGGCGGATTAGCAATCAGCCCCAGCATTTT. Amino acid sequence: CASSKGRISNQPQHF.

This clonotype was found many times. The chain links TRBV6-1 to TRBJ1-5; D uncertain. CDR1 and CDR2 (germline): MNHNS, SASEGT. The CDR3 consists of 14 residues. V was clipped by 4 bases and J by 0 bases, with 7 bases between them. CDR3 in amino acids: CASSGGFSNQPQHF. The CDR3 DNA follows: TGTGCCAGCAGTGGGGGATTTAGCAATCAGCCCCAGCATTTT.

At least ten counts were recorded for this clonotype. The V gene is TRBV7-8, the J gene TRBJ2-7; D could derive from TRBD1 or TRBD2 (5 bases each). Germline V gene data show CDR1 as SGHVS and CDR2 as FQNEAQ. Trimming pared 1 base from V and 2 bases from J, leaving 9 bases between. The CDR3 loop spans 14 amino acids. CDR3 nucleotides: TGTGCCAGCAGCTTAGTGGGGGTAACCTACGAGCAGTACTTC. This encodes CASSLVGVTYEQYF.

This clonotype was counted only a few times. This sequence joins TRBV20-1 and TRBJ1-5; 8 bases match TRBD1. Germline lookup yields CDR1 DFQATT and CDR2 SNEGSKA (reference sequence). V trimming: 6 bases; J trimming: 4 bases; junction bases outside the gene matches: 5. The CDR3 has 13 amino acids. DNA for the CDR3: TGCAGTGCGAATAGGGACAGGAATCAGCCCCAGCATTTT. The encoded protein is CSANRDRNQPQHF.

This clonotype was seen many times. This rearrangement joins TRBV7-2 to TRBJ2-1; 14 bases map to TRBD2. V gave up 6 bases and J gave up 9 bases; unmatched junction bases: 10. Germline CDR1 and CDR2: SGHTA and FQGNSA. The CDR3 has 16 amino acids. DNA of the CDR3: TGTGCCAGCAGATACAGGACTAGCGGGGGGTGGACTGAGCAGTTCTTC. It specifies CASRYRTSGGWTEQFF.

There are many counts of this clonotype. The rearrangement joins TRBV30 to TRBJ2-3, with 7 nucleotides matching TRBD2. With 3 bases clipped from V and 5 bases from J, the junction kept 8 bases outside the gene matches. The V gene's germline CDR1 is GTSNPN and CDR2 SVGIG (reference sequence). The CDR3 covers 14 residues. This chain's CDR3 is CAWRRGGEGDTQYF. The CDR3 DNA reads TGTGCCTGGAGAAGGGGAGGGGAAGGAGATACGCAGTATTTT.

The CDR3, as DNA: TGTGCCAGCAGATGGGACAGGATGAACGTTGAAGCTTTCTTT. It yields the protein CASRWDRMNVEAFF. The rearrangement links TRBV11-3 to TRBJ1-1; 8 bases agree with TRBD1. V dropped 6 bases and J dropped 7; count of bases not matched to a gene: 10. The CDR3 runs 14 residues. Per germline, CDR1 SGHNT and CDR2 YENEEA. The variable domain in full, with the rest retrieved from reference TRBV11-3 and TRBJ1-1, is EAGVVQSPRYKIIEKKQPVAFWCNPISGHNTLYWYLQNLGQGPELLIRYENEEAVDDSQLPKDRFSAERLKGVDSTLKIQPAELGDSAVYLCASRWDRMNVEAFFGQGTRLTVV.

This clonotype was counted at least ten times. This chain connects TRBV28 to TRBJ1-5; TRBD1 agrees at 7 bases. The germline gives CDR1 MDHEN, CDR2 SYDVKM. V gave up 5 bases and J gave up 5 bases; unmatched junction bases: 6. This CDR3 region has 14 residues. Written as DNA, the CDR3 is TGTGCCAGCAGTCCGACGGACAGGTATCAGCCCCAGCATTTT. Translation: CASSPTDRYQPQHF.

This clonotype was recorded at least ten times. The chain recombines TRBV7-8 with TRBJ2-7; 11 bases agree with TRBD2. Germline CDR1 reads SGHVS; CDR2 reads FQNEAQ. Losses at the gene ends were 4 bases for V and 3 bases for J; bases not matched to a gene: 5. The CDR3 sequence is 15 residues long. The CDR3: CASSSLAGAYYEQYF. CDR3 DNA sequence: TGTGCCAGCAGCTCACTAGCGGGAGCGTACTACGAGCAGTACTTC.